A single TCR beta chain is shown here with its context. This clonotype has more than one count but fewer than ten. Its antigen is currently not known. No base quality values were provided; no much bigger clone lies one nucleotide off. According to the germline V gene, CDR1 reads KGHDR and CDR2 reads SFDVKD. The CDR3 has 16 amino acids, counting the end cysteine and phenylalanine. Only the CDR3 part of the read is kept: 48 bases, read in frame from the first base. A distance of 13 bases separates the germline ends of V and J, which lose 4 bases and 0 bases respectively. PBMCs were isolated by Ficoll-Paque density gradient centrifugation. The data are from a study of T-cell memory formation after mild COVID-19 (dated by TCRdb to 2020 to 2023). Background for the entire study: TCR sequence clusters from the two donors were found to be largely donor specific. Longitudinal TCRalpha and TCRbeta repertoire sequencing tracked T-cell clones expanding and contracting after mild COVID-19 in two donors. The cohort was made up of two young adult volunteers, one female and one male, who were previously healthy. Study-level results and caveats: Clones that contracted from day 15 to 85 showed balanced CD4/CD8 phenotypes, whereas a second wave of clones that expanded from day 15 to 37 leaned towards CD4+. Contracting CD4+ clones turned up mainly in the CM and EM memory subsets, whereas EMRA was where CD8+ clones were enriched. The study covered only a couple of mild cases, and larger cohorts including severe cases with pre-infection samples were considered necessary. SARS-CoV-2 specificity was not confirmed for the second-wave clones peaking on day 37. Some responding clones were detected in pre-infection memory, which suggested that pre-existing cross-reactive memory T cells had joined the SARS-CoV-2 response.

The instrument was an Illumina NovaSeq 6000. TCRalpha and TCRbeta cDNA libraries were constructed by 5'RACE with constant-segment primers, with sample barcodes and unique molecular identifiers being introduced. RNA was extracted from every sample with Trizol reagent. Library amplification was performed in two PCR steps, and a second sample barcode and Illumina TruSeq adapters were introduced in the second step. The libraries were sequenced on an Illumina NovaSeq using 2 x 150 bp paired-end reads. In the paper's pipeline: The reads were demultiplexed and collapsed into UMI-guided consensus sequences using migec v1.2.7. Using mixcr v2.1.11, UMI consensuses were aligned to TRA and TRB V and J templates and then assembled into clonotypes. A clonotype was counted as expanded or contracted only when both edgeR and NoisET called the clonotype significant, with the noise models trained on biological replicates. For edgeR calls, a false discovery rate-adjusted p below 0.01 and a log2 fold-change threshold of 1 were applied. PCA with hierarchical clustering of max-normalized trajectories of the 1000 most abundant clonotypes was used as exploratory dynamics analysis. Separately sequenced CD4+ and CD8+ repertoires were used to assign a CD4 or CD8 phenotype to each responding clone. TCRdb reworked the public reads: Q25 trimming with fastp, MiXCR clone assembly, productive beta chains retained. Each entry is one CDR3 protein sequence, shown with its most common DNA and genes. TCRdb's processing, not the authors', yielded these V and J calls. Counted in this sample were 400,000 to 500,000 distinct CDR3 sequences; 20% of them appeared once. The leading ten clones occupy around 9.2% of the sample.

Sequencing was performed on PBMCs or a T cell subset sorted from them (not recorded which). Recombination linked TRBV24-1 to TRBJ2-3; TRBD2 is perhaps the D gene, given 6 matching bases. The sequence was obtained from an adult woman who had mild COVID-19 (a few samples of this study predate the infection). The sample titles of this study are shuffled in the database, so cell type and time point are left out; the donor was told from shared clones. The CDR3 region reads CATSDSGLRSTDTQYF. The sequenced DNA is TGTGCCACCAGTGACTCGGGACTCAGAAGCACAGATACGCAGTATTTT.